The clone carrying this T cell receptor beta chain was recorded many times. The antigen is undetermined. The data were obtained in a study of metastatic and nonmetastatic thyroid tumors. Across the study: For malignant and benign thyroid patients, tumor or nodule tissue and blood were the sources whose repertoires were compared. The study's findings and limits: Across blood and tumor, TCR beta diversity in malignant thyroid tumors was reportedly significantly higher than in benign nodules.

Per the study methods: Construction of a distant-metastasis classifier for papillary thyroid cancer relied on CDR3 differences across clinicopathological groups. TCRdb called clones again from the PCR reads with MiXCR. It is TCRdb's table, rather than the study itself, that gives the V and J calls and clone size. The sample consists of 20,000 or so clones, roughly 29% of them appearing once. Before thyroid surgery, none of the patients had received any treatment. CDR3 length: 11 residues. CDR1 and CDR2 from the germline V gene are SEHNR and FQNEAQ (reference sequence). V was trimmed by 6 bases and J by 1 base, leaving 2 bases between them.

The sequencing sample was made of blood. The sequence derives from a female donor with papillary thyroid cancer or a benign thyroid nodule (not recorded which). Some clones in this sample may be carry-over from other donors' samples. The rearrangement joins TRBV7-9 to TRBJ2-3; D remains ambiguous. The CDR3 region is CASRGTDTQYF. The CDR3 bases are TGTGCCAGCAGGGGCACAGATACGCAGTATTTT.